Following are 15 T cell receptor beta chains from one sample sequenced in a study of blood T cell repertoires in COVID-19. Generated by immunoSEQ multiplex PCR, the TCRdb table keeps only in-frame clones and is missing some. The sample contains fewer than 600,000 clones, 88% of which appear only once. The sample consisted of PBMCs or T cells enriched from blood (not recorded which). Every receptor here comes from a woman aged 40-49 years who had recovered from COVID-19.

V gene TRBV29-1 combines with J gene TRBJ1-1, with D uncertain. V was pared by 5 bases and J by 6 bases, with 16 bases between. The germline CDR1 and CDR2 sequences are SQVTM and ANQGSEA. This CDR3 has 13 residues. In DNA form, the CDR3 reads TGCAGCGTTCAGACCTACCCAGAGGCTGAAGCTTTCTTT. It specifies CSVQTYPEAEAFF.

This chain links TRBV6-5 with TRBJ2-5, with TRBD2 matching 8 bases. In germline, CDR1 is MNHEY, CDR2 SVGAGI. Losses at the gene ends were 7 bases for V and 4 bases for J; bases not matched to a gene: 5. The CDR3 is made up of 13 amino acids. CDR3 nucleotide sequence: TGTGCCAGCACCGGACTAGCTCGAGAGACCCAGTACTTC. It is translated as CASTGLARETQYF.

The chain carries TRBV18 and TRBJ2-2, with D possibly matching TRBD2 (5 bases). The CDR3 is 16 amino acids. Looked up from germline, CDR1 is KGHSH and CDR2 is LQKENI. The V end was cut by 3 bases, the J end by 0 bases, with 11 bases between. DNA for the CDR3: TGTGCCAGCTCACCGATCCCAGCGGCGAACACCGGGGAGCTGTTTTTT. It yields the protein CASSPIPAANTGELFF.

This clone was seen just once. The V gene is TRBV3-1 (or the pseudogene TRBV3-2), the J gene TRBJ2-3; tentatively, D is TRBD2 (6 bases). V lost 0 bases, J lost 0 bases, and 10 bases lay in between. Germline V gene lookup returns CDR1 LGHDT and CDR2 YNNKEL (reference sequence). The CDR3 spans 16 residues. CDR3 region: CASSQEGGLSTDTQYF. The CDR3 coding sequence is TGTGCCAGCAGCCAAGAAGGAGGGTTGAGCACAGATACGCAGTATTTT.

CDR3 coding DNA: TGCAGCGTTGGAGAACAGGGGGCGAACACTGAAGCTTTCTTT. Translated, it gives CSVGEQGANTEAFF. The gene calls are TRBV29-1 and TRBJ1-1, with TRBD1 identical over 9 bases. This CDR3 has 14 residues. Germline values: CDR1 SQVTM, CDR2 ANQGSEA. The V and J ends lost 4 bases and 1 base, in that order; junction bases with no gene match: 4.

The chain's CDR3 is CASSLDRYSNQPQHF. In nucleotides, the CDR3 is TGTGCCAGCAGTTTAGACAGGTACAGCAATCAGCCCCAGCATTTT. The chain is built from TRBV6-5 and TRBJ1-5; a weak D match, TRBD1 (6 bases). The V gene lost 4 bases and the J gene lost 1 base, with 11 bases spanning the gap. Germline CDR1 and CDR2: MNHEY and SVGAGI. CDR3 length: 15 residues.

The rearrangement joins TRBV7-8 to TRBJ1-4; D is ambiguous. The CDR3 loop spans 12 amino acids. CDR1 and CDR2 from the germline V gene are SGHVS and FQNEAQ. The ends were cut back, 5 bases at V and 11 bases at J, with 12 bases in the middle. The CDR3 DNA sequence: TGTGCCAGCAGCGTGGAGGTCGGGAAACTGTTTTTT. This sequence encodes CASSVEVGKLFF.

V usage is TRBV5-4 and J usage is TRBJ2-7, with 11 positions matching TRBD2. Germline CDR1 SGHNT, CDR2 YYREEE (reference sequence). This CDR3 region has 16 residues. With 4 bases clipped from V and 3 bases from J, the junction kept 9 bases outside the gene matches. The CDR3 here is CASSPSGLAENYEQYF. In nucleotides, the CDR3 is TGTGCCAGCAGCCCCTCGGGACTAGCGGAGAACTACGAGCAGTACTTC.

The V gene is TRBV11-2, the J gene TRBJ2-1, with D maybe TRBD2 (6 bases). The CDR3 length is 12 residues. V shed 2 bases and J shed 9 bases, with 8 bases lying between them. From germline, CDR1 is SGHAT and CDR2 FQNNGV. CDR3 region: CASSLRRGEQFF. The CDR3 nucleotides read TGTGCCAGCAGCTTAAGGCGGGGTGAGCAGTTCTTC.

V usage is TRBV12-3 or TRBV12-4 and J usage is TRBJ2-1; D remains ambiguous. This CDR3 region has 11 residues. The germline V and J ends were trimmed by 2 bases and 7 bases, with 3 bases remaining between them. The CDR3 reads CASSLTNEQFF. CDR3 DNA sequence: TGTGCCAGCAGTTTAACAAATGAGCAGTTCTTC.

V gene TRBV4-2 combines with J gene TRBJ2-1; TRBD2 agrees at 14 bases. With V trimmed by 0 bases and J by 4 bases, 5 bases remained unmatched. CDR1 and CDR2 from the germline V gene are LGHNA and YNFKEQ. This CDR3 spans 18 amino acids. CDR3 amino acids: CASSQEGTSGSYYNEQFF. CDR3 DNA: TGTGCCAGCAGCCAAGAGGGGACTAGCGGGAGTTATTACAATGAGCAGTTCTTC.

V gene TRBV12-5 combines with J gene TRBJ2-5, with D tentatively TRBD2 (6 bases). The germline V gene has CDR1 LGHNT and CDR2 FRNRAP. This CDR3 spans 13 amino acids. Trimming removed 1 base at V and 4 bases at J, with 7 bases between. CDR3 bases: TGTGCTAGTGGTTTGGGGGGAGGAGAGACCCAGTACTTC. Translated: CASGLGGGETQYF. Supplemented by reference TRBV12-5 and TRBJ2-5, the full variable domain reads DARVTQTPRHKVTEMGQEVTMRCQPILGHNTVFWYRQTMMQGLELLAYFRNRAPLDDSGMPKDRFSAEMPDATLATLKIQPSEPRDSAVYFCASGLGGGETQYFGPGTRLLVL.

The chain uses TRBV2 and TRBJ2-2; D remains unclear. V was clipped by 5 bases and J by 0 bases, with 13 bases between them. CDR1 is SNHLY, CDR2 FYNNEI, per germline. This CDR3 has 16 residues. Here the CDR3 DNA reads TGTGCCAGCAGTAAGGAAATAGCATCGAACACCGGGGAGCTGTTTTTT. Translation gives CASSKEIASNTGELFF.

The V gene is TRBV11-1, the J gene TRBJ2-5, with 11 bases that match TRBD2. Germline V gene lookup returns CDR1 SGHAT and CDR2 FQDESV (reference sequence). The CDR3 contains 17 residues. J was trimmed by 5 bases and V by 0 bases; bases with no gene match: 8. The CDR3 is CASSLATSGSIGETQYF. DNA of the CDR3: TGTGCCAGCAGCTTAGCAACTAGCGGGAGTATTGGGGAGACCCAGTACTTC.

The chain links TRBV7-8 to TRBJ1-1; 7 bases line up with TRBD1. V dropped 4 bases and J dropped 1; count of bases not matched to a gene: 3. The CDR3 extends over 14 amino acids. Germline-derived CDR1 and CDR2 are SGHVS and FQNEAQ. The CDR3 DNA sequence: TGTGCCAGCAGCTGGAGACAGGGGAACACTGAAGCTTTCTTT. It translates to CASSWRQGNTEAFF.